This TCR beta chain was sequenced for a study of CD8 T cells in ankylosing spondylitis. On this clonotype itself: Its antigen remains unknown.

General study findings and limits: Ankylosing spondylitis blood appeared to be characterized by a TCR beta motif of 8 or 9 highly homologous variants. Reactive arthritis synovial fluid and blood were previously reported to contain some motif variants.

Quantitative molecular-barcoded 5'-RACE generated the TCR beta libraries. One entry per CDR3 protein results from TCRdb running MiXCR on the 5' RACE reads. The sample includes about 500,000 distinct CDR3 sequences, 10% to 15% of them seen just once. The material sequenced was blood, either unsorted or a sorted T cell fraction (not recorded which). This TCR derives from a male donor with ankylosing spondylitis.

The CDR3 reads CASSQDWLGDPQYEQYF. As DNA, the CDR3 is TGTGCCAGCAGCCAAGATTGGTTAGGGGACCCACAATACGAGCAGTACTTC. The rearrangement links TRBV3-1 to TRBJ2-7; D may match TRBD1 or TRBD2 (5 bases each). Germline loops: CDR1 LGHDT, CDR2 YNNKEL (reference sequence). Trimming pared 0 bases from V and 4 bases from J, leaving 19 bases between. The CDR3 is 17 amino acids.